Given below is one T cell receptor beta chain in context. The record originates from a study of cytomegalovirus exposure and HLA in healthy donors. Vbeta (60) and Jbeta (13) primers were used in the PCR. TCRdb keeps only in-frame clones here, not all; method: immunoSEQ multiplex PCR. The sample holds approximately 110,000 clones. This CDR3 has 17 amino acids. In germline, CDR1 is MNHEY, CDR2 SMNVEV (reference sequence). The V and J ends lost 5 bases and 5 bases, in that order; junction bases with no gene match: 9. V gene TRBV27 combines with J gene TRBJ2-3; the match to TRBD2 covers 14 bases. The source of this sequence is a man aged 25 to 40 in good health and CMV-seronegative. The sequenced sample consisted of PBMCs. CDR3 region: CASSLRLAGGQVDTQYF. For the CDR3, the DNA is TGTGCCAGCAGTCTCCGACTAGCGGGGGGGCAAGTAGATACGCAGTATTTT.